Given below is one T cell receptor beta chain in context. The CDR3 runs to 16 residues. Unmatched junction bases numbered 4, after V lost 0 bases and J lost 5 bases. CDR1 is SGHRS, CDR2 YFSETQ, per germline. The data derive from a study of technical replicates of blood from a handful of donors. Sequencing used immunoSEQ multiplex PCR; TCRdb keeps in-frame clones, though not all of them. The sample consists of tens of thousands of clones, 92% of them appearing once. Sample: T cells isolated from PBMCs. The receptor was isolated from a human donor in good health. This chain links TRBV5-1 with TRBJ2-3, with 12 bases that match TRBD2. The CDR3 DNA reads as TGCGCCAGCAGCTTGGGACTAGCGGGAGAGGTAGATACGCAGTATTTT. Its translation: CASSLGLAGEVDTQYF.